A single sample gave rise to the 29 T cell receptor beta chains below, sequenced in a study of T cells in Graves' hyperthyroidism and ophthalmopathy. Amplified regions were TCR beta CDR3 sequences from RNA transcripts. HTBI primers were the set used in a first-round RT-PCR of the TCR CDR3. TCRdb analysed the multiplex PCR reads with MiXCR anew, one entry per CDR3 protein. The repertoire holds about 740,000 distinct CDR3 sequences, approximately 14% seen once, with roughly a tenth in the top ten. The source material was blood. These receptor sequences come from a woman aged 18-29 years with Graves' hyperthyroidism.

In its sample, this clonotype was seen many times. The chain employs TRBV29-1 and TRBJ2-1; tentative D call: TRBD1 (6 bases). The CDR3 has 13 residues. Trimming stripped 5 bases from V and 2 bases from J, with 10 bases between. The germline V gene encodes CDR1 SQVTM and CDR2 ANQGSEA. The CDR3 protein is CSVFAGAYNEQFF. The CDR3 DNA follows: TGCAGCGTTTTCGCAGGGGCCTACAATGAGCAGTTCTTC.

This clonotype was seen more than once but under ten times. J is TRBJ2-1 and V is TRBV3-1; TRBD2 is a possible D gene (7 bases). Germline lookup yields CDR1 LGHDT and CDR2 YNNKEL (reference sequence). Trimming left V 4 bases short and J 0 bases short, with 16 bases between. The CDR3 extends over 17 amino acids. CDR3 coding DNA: TGTGCCAGCAGCCGGAGGGCGGCGGGGGCCTCCTACAATGAGCAGTTCTTC. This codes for CASSRRAAGASYNEQFF.

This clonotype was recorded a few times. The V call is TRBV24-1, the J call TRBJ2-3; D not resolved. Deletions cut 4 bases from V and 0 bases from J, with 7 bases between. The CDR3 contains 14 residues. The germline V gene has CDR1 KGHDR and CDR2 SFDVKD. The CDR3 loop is CATSDVESTDTQYF. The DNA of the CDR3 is TGTGCCACCAGTGACGTGGAGAGCACAGATACGCAGTATTTT.

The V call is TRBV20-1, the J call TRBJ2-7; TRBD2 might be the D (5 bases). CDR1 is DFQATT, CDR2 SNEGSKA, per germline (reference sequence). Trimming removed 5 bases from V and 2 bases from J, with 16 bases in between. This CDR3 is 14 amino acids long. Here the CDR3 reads CSAPTDRGTYEQYF. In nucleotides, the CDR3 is TGCAGTGCTCCTACGGACCGAGGGACCTACGAGCAGTACTTC.

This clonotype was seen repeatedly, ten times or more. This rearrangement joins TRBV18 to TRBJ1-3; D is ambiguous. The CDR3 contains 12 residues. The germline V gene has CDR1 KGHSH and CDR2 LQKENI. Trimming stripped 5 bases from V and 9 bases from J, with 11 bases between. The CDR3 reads CASSGPGGTIYF. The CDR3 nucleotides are TGTGCCAGCTCAGGACCTGGAGGCACCATATATTTT.

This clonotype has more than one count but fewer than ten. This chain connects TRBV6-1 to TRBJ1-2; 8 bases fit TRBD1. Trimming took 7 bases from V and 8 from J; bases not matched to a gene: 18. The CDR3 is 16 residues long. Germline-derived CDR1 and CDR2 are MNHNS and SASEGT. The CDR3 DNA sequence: TGTGCCAGCACCCCTGAGCGGGGTCAGGGGGCTTACGGCTACACCTTC. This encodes CASTPERGQGAYGYTF.

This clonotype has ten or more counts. The CDR3 DNA follows: TGTGCCAGCAGTGATGACAGAACGGCAACTAGCACAGATACGCAGTATTTT. This sequence encodes CASSDDRTATSTDTQYF. The genes are TRBV2 and TRBJ2-3, with a possible D match to TRBD1 (5 bases). The CDR3 loop spans 17 amino acids. The V end lost 3 bases, the J end lost 0 bases, and 16 bases lay between the germline ends. Germline lookup yields CDR1 SNHLY and CDR2 FYNNEI.

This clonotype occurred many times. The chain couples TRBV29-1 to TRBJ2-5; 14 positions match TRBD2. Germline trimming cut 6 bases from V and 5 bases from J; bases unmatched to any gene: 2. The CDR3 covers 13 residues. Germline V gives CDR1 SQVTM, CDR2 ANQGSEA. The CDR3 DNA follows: TGCAGCGTCAGACTAGCGGGAGGGGAGACCCAGTACTTC. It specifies CSVRLAGGETQYF. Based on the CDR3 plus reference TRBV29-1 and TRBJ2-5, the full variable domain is SAVISQKPSRDICQRGTSLTIQCQVDSQVTMMFWYRQQPGQSLTLIATANQGSEATYESGFVIDKFPISRPNLTFSTLTVSNMSPEDSSIYLCSVRLAGGETQYFGPGTRLLVL.

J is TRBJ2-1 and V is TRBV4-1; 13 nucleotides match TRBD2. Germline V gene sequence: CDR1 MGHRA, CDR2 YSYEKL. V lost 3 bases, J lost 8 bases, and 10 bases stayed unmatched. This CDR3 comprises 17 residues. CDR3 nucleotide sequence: TGCGCCAGCAGCCACCCACTAGCGGGAGGGTTTGGGGATGAGCAGTTCTTC. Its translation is CASSHPLAGGFGDEQFF.

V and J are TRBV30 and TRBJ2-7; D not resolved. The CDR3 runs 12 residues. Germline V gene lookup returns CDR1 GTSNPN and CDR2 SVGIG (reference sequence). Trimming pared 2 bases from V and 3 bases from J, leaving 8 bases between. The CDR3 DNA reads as TGTGCCTGGAGTAGGCAAGTCTACGAGCAGTACTTC. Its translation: CAWSRQVYEQYF. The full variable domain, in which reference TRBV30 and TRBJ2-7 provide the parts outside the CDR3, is SQTIHQWPATLVQPVGSPLSLECTVEGTSNPNLYWYRQAAGRGLQLLFYSVGIGQISSEVPQNLSASRPQDRQFILSSKKLLLSDSGFYLCAWSRQVYEQYFGPGTRLTVT.

The CDR3 nucleotides are TGTGCCAGCAGCTTCGACGGATACTACGAGCAGTACTTC. Translating gives CASSFDGYYEQYF. The chain has TRBV7-9 and TRBJ2-7; D is unresolved. Trimming shortened V by 3 bases and J by 3 bases, and 9 bases separated the two germline ends. The CDR3 is made up of 13 amino acids. The germline V gene has CDR1 SEHNR and CDR2 FQNEAQ (reference sequence).

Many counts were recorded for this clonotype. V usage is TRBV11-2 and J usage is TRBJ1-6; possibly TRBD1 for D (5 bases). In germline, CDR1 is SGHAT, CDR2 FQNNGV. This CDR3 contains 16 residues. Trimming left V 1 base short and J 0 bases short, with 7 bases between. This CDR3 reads CASSLGQSSYNSPLHF. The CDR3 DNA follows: TGTGCCAGCAGCTTAGGACAGAGCTCCTATAATTCACCCCTCCACTTT.

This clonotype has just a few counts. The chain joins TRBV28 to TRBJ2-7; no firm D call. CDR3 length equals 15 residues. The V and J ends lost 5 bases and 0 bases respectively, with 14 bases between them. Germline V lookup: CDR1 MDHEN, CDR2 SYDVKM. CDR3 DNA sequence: TGTGCCAGCAGTCCTCACACCGTGCTCTCCTACGAGCAGTACTTC. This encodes CASSPHTVLSYEQYF.

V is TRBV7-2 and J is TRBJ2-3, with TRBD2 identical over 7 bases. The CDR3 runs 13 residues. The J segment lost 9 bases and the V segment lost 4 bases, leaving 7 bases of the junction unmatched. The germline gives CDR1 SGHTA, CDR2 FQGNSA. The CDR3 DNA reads TGTGCCAGCAGCTCCCTTGGCGGGGGAACGCAGTATTTT. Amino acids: CASSSLGGGTQYF.

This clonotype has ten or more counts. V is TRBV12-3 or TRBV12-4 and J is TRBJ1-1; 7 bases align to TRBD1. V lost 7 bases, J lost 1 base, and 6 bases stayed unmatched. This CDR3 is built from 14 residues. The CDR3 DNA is TGTGCCAGCACTTGGACAGGAGAGAACACTGAAGCTTTCTTT. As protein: CASTWTGENTEAFF.

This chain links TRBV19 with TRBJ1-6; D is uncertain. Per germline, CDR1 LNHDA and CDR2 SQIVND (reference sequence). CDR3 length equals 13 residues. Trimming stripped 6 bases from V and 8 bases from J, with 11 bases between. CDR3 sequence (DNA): TGTGCCAGTAGGCCCGGGTATCATTCACCCCTCCACTTT. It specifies CASRPGYHSPLHF.

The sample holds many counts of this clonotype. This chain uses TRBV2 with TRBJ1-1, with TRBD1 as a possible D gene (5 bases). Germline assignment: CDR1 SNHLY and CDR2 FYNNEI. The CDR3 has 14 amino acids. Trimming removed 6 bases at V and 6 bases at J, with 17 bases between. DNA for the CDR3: TGTGCCAGCAGCGATGGGACTTCCAAGGCTGAAGCTTTCTTT. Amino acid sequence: CASSDGTSKAEAFF.

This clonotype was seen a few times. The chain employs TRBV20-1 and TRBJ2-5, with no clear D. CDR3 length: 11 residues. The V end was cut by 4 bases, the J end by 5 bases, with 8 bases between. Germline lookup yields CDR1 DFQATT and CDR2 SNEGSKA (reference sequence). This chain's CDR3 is CSAIRMETQYF. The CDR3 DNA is TGCAGTGCTATACGAATGGAGACCCAGTACTTC.

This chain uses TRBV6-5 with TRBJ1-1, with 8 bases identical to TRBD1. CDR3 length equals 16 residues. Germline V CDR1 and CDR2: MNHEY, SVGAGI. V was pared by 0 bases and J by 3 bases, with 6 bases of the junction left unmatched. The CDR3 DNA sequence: TGTGCCAGCAGTTACTCGATCGTCAGGGGGCACACTGAAGCTTTCTTT. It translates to CASSYSIVRGHTEAFF.

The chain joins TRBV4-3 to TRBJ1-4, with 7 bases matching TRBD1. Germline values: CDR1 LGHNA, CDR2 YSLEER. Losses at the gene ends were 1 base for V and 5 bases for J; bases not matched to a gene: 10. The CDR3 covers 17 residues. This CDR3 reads CASSQGGPGQMNEKLFF. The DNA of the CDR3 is TGCGCCAGCAGCCAAGGAGGACCGGGACAGATGAATGAAAAACTGTTTTTT.

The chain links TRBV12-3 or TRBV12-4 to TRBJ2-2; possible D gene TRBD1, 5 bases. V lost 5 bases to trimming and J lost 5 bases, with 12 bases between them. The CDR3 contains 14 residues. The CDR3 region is CASSLPGWTGELFF. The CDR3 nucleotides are TGTGCCAGCAGTCTCCCAGGGTGGACCGGGGAGCTGTTTTTT.

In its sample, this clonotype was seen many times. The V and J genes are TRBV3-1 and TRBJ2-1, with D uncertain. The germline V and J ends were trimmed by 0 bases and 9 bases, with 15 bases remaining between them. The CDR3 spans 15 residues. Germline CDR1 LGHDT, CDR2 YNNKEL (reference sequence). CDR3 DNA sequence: TGTGCCAGCAGCCAAGAAGTCGAATACGTTAGTGAGCAGTTCTTC. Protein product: CASSQEVEYVSEQFF.

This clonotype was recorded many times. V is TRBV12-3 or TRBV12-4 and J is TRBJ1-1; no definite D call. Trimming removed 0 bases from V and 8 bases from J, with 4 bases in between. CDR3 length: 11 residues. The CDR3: CASSLAAEAFF. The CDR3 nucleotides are TGTGCCAGCAGTTTAGCGGCAGAAGCTTTCTTT.

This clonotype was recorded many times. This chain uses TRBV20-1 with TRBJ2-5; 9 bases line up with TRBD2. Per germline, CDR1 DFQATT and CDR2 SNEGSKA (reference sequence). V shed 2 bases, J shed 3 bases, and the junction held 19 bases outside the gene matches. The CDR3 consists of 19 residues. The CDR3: CSARPSPLAGSRPEETQYF. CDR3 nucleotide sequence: TGCAGTGCTAGACCAAGCCCGCTAGCGGGATCCCGGCCTGAAGAGACCCAGTACTTC.

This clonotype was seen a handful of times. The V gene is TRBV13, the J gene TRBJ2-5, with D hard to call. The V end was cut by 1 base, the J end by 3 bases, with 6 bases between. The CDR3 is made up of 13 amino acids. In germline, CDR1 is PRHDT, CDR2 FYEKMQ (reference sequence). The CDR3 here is CASSLAQEETQYF. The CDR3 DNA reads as TGTGCCAGCAGCTTAGCGCAGGAAGAGACCCAGTACTTC.

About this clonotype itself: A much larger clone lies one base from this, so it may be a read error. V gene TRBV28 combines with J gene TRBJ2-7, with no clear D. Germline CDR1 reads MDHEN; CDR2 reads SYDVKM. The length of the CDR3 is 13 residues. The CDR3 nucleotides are TGTGCCAGCAGTTTTGTGGACGGCTACAAGCAGTACTTC. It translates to CASSFVDGYKQYF.

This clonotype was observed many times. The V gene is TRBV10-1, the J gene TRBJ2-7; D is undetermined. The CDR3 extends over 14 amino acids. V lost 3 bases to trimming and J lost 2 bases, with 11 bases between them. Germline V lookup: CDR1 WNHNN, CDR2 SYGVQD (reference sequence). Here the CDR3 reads CASSDEALTYEQYF. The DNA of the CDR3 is TGCGCCAGCAGTGATGAGGCTTTGACCTACGAGCAGTACTTC.

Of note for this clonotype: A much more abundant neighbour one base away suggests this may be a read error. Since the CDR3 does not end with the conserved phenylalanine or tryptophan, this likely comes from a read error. CDR3 coding DNA: TGCAGTGCCTCCCGGGGGGGGCTTAATTCACCCCTCCACCTT. It yields the protein CSASRGGLNSPLHL. The chain is built from TRBV20-1 and TRBJ1-6; weak D call: TRBD1 (6 bases). V was shortened by 6 bases and J by 6 bases, with 15 bases between the two germline ends. This CDR3 is 14 amino acids long. Germline CDR1 and CDR2: DFQATT and SNEGSKA (reference sequence).

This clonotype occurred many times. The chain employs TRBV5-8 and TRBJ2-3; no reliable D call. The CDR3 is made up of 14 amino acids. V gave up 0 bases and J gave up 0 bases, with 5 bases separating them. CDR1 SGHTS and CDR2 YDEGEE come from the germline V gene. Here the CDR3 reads CASSLEHSTDTQYF. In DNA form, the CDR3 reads TGTGCCAGCAGCTTGGAGCACAGCACAGATACGCAGTATTTT.